This T cell receptor beta chain derives from a study of T cell responses to AZD1222 COVID-19 vaccine. Whole-study findings and limits: Baseline seropositivity occurred in only six or seven AZD1222 recipients.

The protocol was immunoSEQ multiplex PCR, while the TCRdb copy is restricted to in-frame clones and leaves out a portion. The repertoire holds fewer than 200,000 clones, with approximately 91% as singletons. In germline, CDR1 is MNHEY, CDR2 SMNVEV (reference sequence). The CDR3 is made up of 15 amino acids. Unmatched junction bases numbered 2, after V lost 3 bases and J lost 0 bases. Remarks on this clone: What it binds is not known.

The receptor was derived from an adult in good health. This sample comprised peripheral blood, obtained on day 0 of AZD1222 vaccination. The V and J genes are TRBV27 and TRBJ1-3; 7 nucleotides line up with TRBD1. The CDR3 loop reads CASSFQGGSGNTIYF. In nucleotides, the CDR3 is TGTGCCAGCAGTTTTCAGGGGGGCTCTGGAAACACCATATATTTT.